This TCR beta chain was captured by sequencing in a study of T cell responses to AZD1222 COVID-19 vaccine. V was shortened by 1 base and J by 4 bases, with 10 bases between the two germline ends. The germline V gene has CDR1 SGHVS and CDR2 FQNEAQ. The CDR3 is 14 amino acids. Study-wide findings and caveats: The span of vaccine-associated CD4 TCRs extended across spike, with dominance at 160-218 and 743-854.

A note on this clone: Antigen: not known.

Using immunoSEQ multiplex PCR, the repertoire was profiled, and TCRdb retains in-frame clones only, with some absent. The sample lists about 130,000 clones, approximately 90% occurring once. The specimen comprised peripheral blood, sampled on day 0 of AZD1222 vaccination. This chain connects TRBV7-8 to TRBJ1-2; D uncertain. The sequence was collected from an adult in good health. CDR3 nucleotides: TGTGCCAGCAGCTTAGACCGGGTCGGCTATGGCTACACCTTC. It specifies CASSLDRVGYGYTF. Drawing the rest from reference TRBV7-8 and TRBJ1-2, the complete variable domain is GAGVSQSPRYKVAKRGQDVALRCDPISGHVSLFWYQQALGQGPEFLTYFQNEAQLDKSGLPSDRFFAERPEGSVSTLKIQRTQQEDSAVYLCASSLDRVGYGYTFGSGTRLTVV.